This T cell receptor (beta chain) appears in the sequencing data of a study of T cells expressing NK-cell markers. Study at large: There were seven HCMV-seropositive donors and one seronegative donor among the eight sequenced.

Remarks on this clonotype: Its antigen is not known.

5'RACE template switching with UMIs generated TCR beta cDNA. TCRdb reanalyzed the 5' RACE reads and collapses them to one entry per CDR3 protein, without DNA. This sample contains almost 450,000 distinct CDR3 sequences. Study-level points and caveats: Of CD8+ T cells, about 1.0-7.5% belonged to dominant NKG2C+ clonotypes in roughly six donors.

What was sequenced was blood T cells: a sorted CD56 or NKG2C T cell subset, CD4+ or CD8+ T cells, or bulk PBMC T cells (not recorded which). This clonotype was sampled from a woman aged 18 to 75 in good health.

This chain's CDR3 is CSATQWTGDNQPQHF. The V call is TRBV20-1, the J call TRBJ1-5; TCRdb outputs TRBD1, but without DNA this stays unchecked. The CDR3 is 15 amino acids. From germline, CDR1 is DFQATT and CDR2 SNEGSKA (reference sequence).